The present T cell receptor (beta chain) was sequenced within a study of T cell responses to AZD1222 COVID-19 vaccine. The method was immunoSEQ multiplex PCR; TCRdb's version includes in-frame clones alone and lacks a portion of them. The sample has roughly 160,000 clones, 90% to 95% seen once. Germline V CDR1 and CDR2: SGDLS, YYNGEE. The CDR3 contains 15 residues. V was trimmed by 1 base and J by 1 base, leaving 11 bases between them. Specimen: peripheral blood, collected on day 0 of AZD1222 vaccination. The receptor was derived from an adult in good health. J is TRBJ2-5 and V is TRBV9; D possibly corresponds to TRBD1 (6 bases). The CDR3 spells CASSVSPTGQETQYF. The CDR3 DNA follows: TGTGCCAGCAGCGTAAGCCCGACAGGCCAAGAGACCCAGTACTTC.